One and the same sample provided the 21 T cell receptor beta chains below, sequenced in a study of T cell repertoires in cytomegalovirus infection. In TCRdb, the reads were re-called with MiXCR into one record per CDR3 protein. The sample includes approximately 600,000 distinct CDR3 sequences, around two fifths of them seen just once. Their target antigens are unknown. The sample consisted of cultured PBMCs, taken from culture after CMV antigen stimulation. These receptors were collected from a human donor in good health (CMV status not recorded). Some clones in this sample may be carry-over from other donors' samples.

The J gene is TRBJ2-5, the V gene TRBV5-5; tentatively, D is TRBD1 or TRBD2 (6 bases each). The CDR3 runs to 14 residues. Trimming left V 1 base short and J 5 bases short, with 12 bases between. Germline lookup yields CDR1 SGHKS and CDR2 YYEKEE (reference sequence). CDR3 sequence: CASSLSGGMETQYF. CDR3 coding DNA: TGTGCCAGCAGCTTGTCCGGGGGCATGGAGACCCAGTACTTC. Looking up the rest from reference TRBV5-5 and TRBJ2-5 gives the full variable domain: DAGVTQSPTHLIKTRGQQVTLRCSPISGHKSVSWYQQVLGQGPQFIFQYYEKEERGRGNFPDRFSARQFPNYSSELNVNALLLGDSALYLCASSLSGGMETQYFGPGTRLLVL.

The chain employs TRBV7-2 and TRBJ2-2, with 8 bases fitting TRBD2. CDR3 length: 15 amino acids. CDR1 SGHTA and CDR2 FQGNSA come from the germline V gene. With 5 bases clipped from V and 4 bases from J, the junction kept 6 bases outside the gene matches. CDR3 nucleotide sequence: TGTGCCAGCAGCCCCCAGAGCGGGGGCACCGGGGAGCTGTTTTTT. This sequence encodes CASSPQSGGTGELFF.

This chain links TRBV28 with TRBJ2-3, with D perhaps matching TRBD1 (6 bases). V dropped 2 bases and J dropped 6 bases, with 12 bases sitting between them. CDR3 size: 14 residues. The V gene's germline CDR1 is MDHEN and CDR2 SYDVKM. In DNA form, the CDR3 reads TGTGCCAGCAGTTTACCCTTAACAGGGGATACGCAGTATTTT. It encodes CASSLPLTGDTQYF.

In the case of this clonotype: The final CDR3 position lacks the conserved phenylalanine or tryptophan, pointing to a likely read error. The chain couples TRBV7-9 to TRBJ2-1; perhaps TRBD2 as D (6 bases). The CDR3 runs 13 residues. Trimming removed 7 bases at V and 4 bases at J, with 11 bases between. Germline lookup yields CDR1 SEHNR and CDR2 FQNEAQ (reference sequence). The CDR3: CASTGGAYNEQFS. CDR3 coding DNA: TGTGCCAGCACGGGCGGGGCTTACAATGAGCAGTTCTCC.

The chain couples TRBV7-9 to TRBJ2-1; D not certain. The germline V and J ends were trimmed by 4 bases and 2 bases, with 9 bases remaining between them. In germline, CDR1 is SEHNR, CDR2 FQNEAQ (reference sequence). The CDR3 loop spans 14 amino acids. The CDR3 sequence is CASSSELAYNEQFF. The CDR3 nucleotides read TGTGCCAGCAGCTCGGAGTTGGCCTACAATGAGCAGTTCTTC. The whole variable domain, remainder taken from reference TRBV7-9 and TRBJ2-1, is DTGVSQNPRHKITKRGQNVTFRCDPISEHNRLYWYRQTLGQGPEFLTYFQNEAQLEKSRLLSDRFSAERPKGSFSTLEIQRTEQGDSAMYLCASSSELAYNEQFFGPGTRLTVL.

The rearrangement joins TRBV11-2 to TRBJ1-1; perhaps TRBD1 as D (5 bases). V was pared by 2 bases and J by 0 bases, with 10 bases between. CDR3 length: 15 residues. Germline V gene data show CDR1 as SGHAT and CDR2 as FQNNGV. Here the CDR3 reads CASSLRGTMNTEAFF. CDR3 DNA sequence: TGTGCCAGCAGCTTACGGGGCACAATGAACACTGAAGCTTTCTTT. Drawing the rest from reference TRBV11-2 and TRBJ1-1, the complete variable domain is EAGVAQSPRYKIIEKRQSVAFWCNPISGHATLYWYQQILGQGPKLLIQFQNNGVVDDSQLPKDRFSAERLKGVDSTLKIQPAKLEDSAVYLCASSLRGTMNTEAFFGQGTRLTVV.

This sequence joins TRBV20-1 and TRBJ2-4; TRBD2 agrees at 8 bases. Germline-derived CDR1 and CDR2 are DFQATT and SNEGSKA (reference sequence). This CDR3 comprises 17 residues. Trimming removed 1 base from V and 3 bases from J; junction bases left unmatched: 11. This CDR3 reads CSARGDERGSGKNIQYF. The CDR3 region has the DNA TGCAGTGCTAGAGGAGACGAGCGGGGGTCGGGCAAAAACATTCAGTACTTC.

The CDR3 is CASSSQGTGVETQYF. The DNA for the CDR3 is TGTGCCAGCAGCTCGCAGGGGACAGGGGTGGAGACCCAGTACTTC. The chain combines TRBV7-2 with TRBJ2-5; 10 nucleotides line up with TRBD1. V gave up 4 bases and J gave up 5 bases; unmatched junction bases: 7. This CDR3 comprises 15 residues. CDR1 and CDR2 from the germline V gene are SGHTA and FQGNSA.

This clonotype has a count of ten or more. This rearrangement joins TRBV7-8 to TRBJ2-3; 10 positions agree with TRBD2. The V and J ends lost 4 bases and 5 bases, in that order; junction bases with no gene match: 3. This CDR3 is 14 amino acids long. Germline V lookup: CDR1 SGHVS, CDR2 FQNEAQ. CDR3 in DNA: TGTGCCAGCAGCTCCTGGACTAGCGGAGATACGCAGTATTTT. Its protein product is CASSSWTSGDTQYF.

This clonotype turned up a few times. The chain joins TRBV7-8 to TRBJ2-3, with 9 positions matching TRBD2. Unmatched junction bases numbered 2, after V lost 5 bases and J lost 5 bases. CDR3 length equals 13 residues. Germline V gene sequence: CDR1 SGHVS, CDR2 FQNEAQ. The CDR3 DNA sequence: TGTGCCAGCAGCCGCGGGGGGGGAGATACGCAGTATTTT. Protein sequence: CASSRGGGDTQYF.

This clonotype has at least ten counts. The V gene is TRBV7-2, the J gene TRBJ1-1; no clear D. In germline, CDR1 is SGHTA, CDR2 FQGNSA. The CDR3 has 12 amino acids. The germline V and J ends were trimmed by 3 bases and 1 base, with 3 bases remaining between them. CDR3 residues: CASSFPNTEAFF. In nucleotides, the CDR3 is TGTGCCAGCAGCTTCCCGAACACTGAAGCTTTCTTT. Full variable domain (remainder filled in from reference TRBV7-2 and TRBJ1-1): GAGVSQSPSNKVTEKGKDVELRCDPISGHTALYWYRQSLGQGLEFLIYFQGNSAPDKSGLPSDRFSAERTGGSVSTLTIQRTQQEDSAVYLCASSFPNTEAFFGQGTRLTVV.

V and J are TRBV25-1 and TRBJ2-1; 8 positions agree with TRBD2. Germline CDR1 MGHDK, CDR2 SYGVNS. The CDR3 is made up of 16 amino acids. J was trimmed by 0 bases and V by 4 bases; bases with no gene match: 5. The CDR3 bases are TGTGCCAGCAGTGCGATAGCGGGGACCTCCTACAATGAGCAGTTCTTC. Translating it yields CASSAIAGTSYNEQFF. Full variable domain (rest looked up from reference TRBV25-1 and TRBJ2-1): EADIYQTPRYLVIGTGKKITLECSQTMGHDKMYWYQQDPGMELHLIHYSYGVNSTEKGDLSSESTVSRIRTEHFPLTLESARPSHTSQYLCASSAIAGTSYNEQFFGPGTRLTVL.

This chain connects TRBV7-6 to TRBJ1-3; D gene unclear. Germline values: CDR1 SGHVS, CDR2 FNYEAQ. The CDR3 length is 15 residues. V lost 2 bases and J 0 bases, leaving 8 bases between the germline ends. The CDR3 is CASSLLISSGNTIYF. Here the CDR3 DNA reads TGTGCCAGCAGCTTACTCATAAGCTCTGGAAACACCATATATTTT.

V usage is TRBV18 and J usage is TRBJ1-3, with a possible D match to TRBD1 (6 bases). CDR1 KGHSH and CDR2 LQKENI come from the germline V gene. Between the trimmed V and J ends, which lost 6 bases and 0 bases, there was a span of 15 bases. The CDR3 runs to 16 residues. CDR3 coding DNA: TGTGCCAGCTCCGGAGGGGGGCTGCGCTCTGGAAACACCATATATTTT. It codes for CASSGGGLRSGNTIYF.

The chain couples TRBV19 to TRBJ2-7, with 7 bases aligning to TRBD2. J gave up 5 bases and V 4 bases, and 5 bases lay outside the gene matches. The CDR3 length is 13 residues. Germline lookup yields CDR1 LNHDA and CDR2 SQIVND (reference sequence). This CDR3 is CASSSRGRDEQYF. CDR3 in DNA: TGTGCCAGTAGTAGCCGCGGGAGAGACGAGCAGTACTTC.

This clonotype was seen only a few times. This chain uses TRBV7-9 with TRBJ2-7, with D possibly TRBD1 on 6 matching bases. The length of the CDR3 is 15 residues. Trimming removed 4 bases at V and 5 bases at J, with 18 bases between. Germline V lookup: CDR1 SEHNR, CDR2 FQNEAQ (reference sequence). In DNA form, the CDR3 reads TGTGCCAGCAGCTCCAGTGGGGGCGCCCCCCACGAGCAGTACTTC. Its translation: CASSSSGGAPHEQYF.

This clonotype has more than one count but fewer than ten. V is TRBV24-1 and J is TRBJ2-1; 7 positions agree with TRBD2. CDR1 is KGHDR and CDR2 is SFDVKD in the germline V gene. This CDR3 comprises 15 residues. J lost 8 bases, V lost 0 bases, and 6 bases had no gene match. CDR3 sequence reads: CATSDLGGRGDEQFF. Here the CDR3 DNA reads TGTGCCACCAGTGATTTGGGCGGGAGAGGGGATGAGCAGTTCTTC.

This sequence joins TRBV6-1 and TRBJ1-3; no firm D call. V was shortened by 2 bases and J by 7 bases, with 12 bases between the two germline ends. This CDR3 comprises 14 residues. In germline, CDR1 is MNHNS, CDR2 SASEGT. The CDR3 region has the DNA TGTGCCAGCAGTGAATTCACGGGTGCGAACACCATATATTTT. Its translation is CASSEFTGANTIYF.

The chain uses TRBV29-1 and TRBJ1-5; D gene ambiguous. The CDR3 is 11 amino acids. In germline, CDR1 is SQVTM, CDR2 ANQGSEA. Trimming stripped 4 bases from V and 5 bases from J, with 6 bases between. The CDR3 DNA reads TGCAGCGTTGGATCGGATCAGCCCCAGCATTTT. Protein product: CSVGSDQPQHF.

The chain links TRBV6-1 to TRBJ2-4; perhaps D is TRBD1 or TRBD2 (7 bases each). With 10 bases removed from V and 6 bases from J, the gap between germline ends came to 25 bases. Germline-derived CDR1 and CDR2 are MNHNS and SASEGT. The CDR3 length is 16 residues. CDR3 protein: CAIPGGAGSAGNIQYF. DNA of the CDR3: TGTGCCATACCAGGGGGGGCGGGGTCGGCTGGAAACATTCAGTACTTC.

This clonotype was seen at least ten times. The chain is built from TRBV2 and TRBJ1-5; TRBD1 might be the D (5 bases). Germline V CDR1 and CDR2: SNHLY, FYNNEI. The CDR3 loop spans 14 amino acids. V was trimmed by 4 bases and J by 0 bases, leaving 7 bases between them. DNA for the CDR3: TGTGCCAGCAGTGCCGACAGTAGCAATCAGCCCCAGCATTTT. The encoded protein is CASSADSSNQPQHF.